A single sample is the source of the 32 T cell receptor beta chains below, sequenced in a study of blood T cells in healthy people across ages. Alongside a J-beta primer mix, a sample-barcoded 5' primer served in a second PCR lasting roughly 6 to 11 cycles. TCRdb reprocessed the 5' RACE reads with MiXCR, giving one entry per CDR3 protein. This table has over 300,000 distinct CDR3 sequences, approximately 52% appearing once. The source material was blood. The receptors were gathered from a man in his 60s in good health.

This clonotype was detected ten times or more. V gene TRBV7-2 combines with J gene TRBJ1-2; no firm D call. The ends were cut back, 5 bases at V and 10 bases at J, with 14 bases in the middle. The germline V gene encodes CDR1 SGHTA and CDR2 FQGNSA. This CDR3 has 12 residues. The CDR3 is CASSPSRGAYTF. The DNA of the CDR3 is TGTGCCAGCAGCCCCTCCAGAGGCGCCTACACCTTC.

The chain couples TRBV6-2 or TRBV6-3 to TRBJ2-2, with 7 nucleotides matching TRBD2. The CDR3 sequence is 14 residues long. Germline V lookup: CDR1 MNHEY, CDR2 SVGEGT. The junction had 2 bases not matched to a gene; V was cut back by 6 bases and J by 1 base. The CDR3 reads CASRPSGNTGELFF. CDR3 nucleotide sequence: TGTGCCAGCAGACCTAGCGGGAACACCGGGGAGCTGTTTTTT.

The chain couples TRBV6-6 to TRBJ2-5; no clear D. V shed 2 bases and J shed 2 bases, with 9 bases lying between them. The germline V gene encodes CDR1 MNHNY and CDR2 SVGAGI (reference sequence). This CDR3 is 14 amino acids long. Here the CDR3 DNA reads TGTGCCAGCAGTTACGTGCAAAGTCAAGAGACCCAGTACTTC. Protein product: CASSYVQSQETQYF.

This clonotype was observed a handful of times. The CDR3 coding sequence is TGTGCCAGCACGGGTGGCTATGGCTACACCTTC. It yields the protein CASTGGYGYTF. The chain joins TRBV25-1 to TRBJ1-2, with unresolved D. Germline values: CDR1 MGHDK, CDR2 SYGVNS. Between the trimmed V and J ends, which lost 7 bases and 4 bases, there was a span of 7 bases. The CDR3 sequence is 11 residues long.

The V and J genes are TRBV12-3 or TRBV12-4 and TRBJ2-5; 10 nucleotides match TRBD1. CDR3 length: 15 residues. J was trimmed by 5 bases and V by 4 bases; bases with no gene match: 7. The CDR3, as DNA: TGTGCCAGCAGTTCGCGTCCGGGACAGGGGGAGACCCAGTACTTC. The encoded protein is CASSSRPGQGETQYF.

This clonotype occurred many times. CDR3 in DNA: TGTGCCAGCAGCGTCATCTATGGCTACACCTTC. It yields the protein CASSVIYGYTF. This chain links TRBV12-3 or TRBV12-4 with TRBJ1-2; D not resolved. The ends were cut back, 6 bases at V and 4 bases at J, with 6 bases in the middle. The CDR3 consists of 11 residues.

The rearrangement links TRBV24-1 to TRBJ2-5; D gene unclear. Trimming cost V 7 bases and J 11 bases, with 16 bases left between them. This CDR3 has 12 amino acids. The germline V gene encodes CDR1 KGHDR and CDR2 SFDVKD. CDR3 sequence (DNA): TGTGCCACCAGGGATACCACGCGTGAGCAGTACTTC. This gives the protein CATRDTTREQYF.

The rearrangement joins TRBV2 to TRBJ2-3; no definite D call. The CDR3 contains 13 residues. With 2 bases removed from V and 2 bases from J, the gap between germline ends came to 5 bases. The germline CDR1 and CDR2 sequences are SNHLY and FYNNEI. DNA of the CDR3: TGTGCCAGCAGTGAACAGATCACAGATACGCAGTATTTT. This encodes CASSEQITDTQYF.

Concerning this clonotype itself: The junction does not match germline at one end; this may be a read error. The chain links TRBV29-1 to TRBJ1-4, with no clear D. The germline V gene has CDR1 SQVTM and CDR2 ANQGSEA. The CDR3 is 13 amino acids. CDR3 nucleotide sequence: TGCAGCGCCGGAGGTGCAACTAATGAAAATCTGTTTTTT. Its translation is CSAGGATNENLFF.

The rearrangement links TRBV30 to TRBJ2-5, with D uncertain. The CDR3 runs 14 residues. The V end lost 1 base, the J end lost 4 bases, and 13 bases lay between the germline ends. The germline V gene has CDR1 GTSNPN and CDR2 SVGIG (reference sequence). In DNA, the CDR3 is TGTGCCTGGAGTGGAGCCATCGGTCGAGAGACCCAGTACTTC. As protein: CAWSGAIGRETQYF. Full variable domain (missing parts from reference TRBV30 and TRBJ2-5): SQTIHQWPATLVQPVGSPLSLECTVEGTSNPNLYWYRQAAGRGLQLLFYSVGIGQISSEVPQNLSASRPQDRQFILSSKKLLLSDSGFYLCAWSGAIGRETQYFGPGTRLLVL.

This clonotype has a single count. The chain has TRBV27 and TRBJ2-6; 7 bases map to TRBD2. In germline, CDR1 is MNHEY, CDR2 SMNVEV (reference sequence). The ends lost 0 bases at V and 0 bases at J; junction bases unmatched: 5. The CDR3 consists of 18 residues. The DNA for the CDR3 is TGTGCCAGCAGTTTATCGCGGGGGAAGGGCTCTGGGGCCAACGTCCTGACTTTC. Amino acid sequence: CASSLSRGKGSGANVLTF.

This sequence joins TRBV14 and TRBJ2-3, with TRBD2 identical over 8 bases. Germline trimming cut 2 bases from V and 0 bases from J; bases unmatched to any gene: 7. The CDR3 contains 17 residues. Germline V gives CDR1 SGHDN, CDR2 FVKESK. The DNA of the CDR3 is TGTGCCAGCAGCCAAAGGCTAGCGGGTGCTAGCACAGATACGCAGTATTTT. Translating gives CASSQRLAGASTDTQYF. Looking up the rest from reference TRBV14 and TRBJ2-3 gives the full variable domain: EAGVTQFPSHSVIEKGQTVTLRCDPISGHDNLYWYRRVMGKEIKFLLHFVKESKQDESGMPNNRFLAERTGGTYSTLKVQPAELEDSGVYFCASSQRLAGASTDTQYFGPGTRLTVL.

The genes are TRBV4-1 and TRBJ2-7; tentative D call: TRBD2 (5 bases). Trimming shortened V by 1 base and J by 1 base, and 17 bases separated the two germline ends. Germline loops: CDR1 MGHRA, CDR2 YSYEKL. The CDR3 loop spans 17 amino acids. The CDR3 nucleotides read TGCGCCAGCAGCCAAGGTGGGGTGTTCGGGGTATCCTACGAGCAGTACTTC. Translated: CASSQGGVFGVSYEQYF.

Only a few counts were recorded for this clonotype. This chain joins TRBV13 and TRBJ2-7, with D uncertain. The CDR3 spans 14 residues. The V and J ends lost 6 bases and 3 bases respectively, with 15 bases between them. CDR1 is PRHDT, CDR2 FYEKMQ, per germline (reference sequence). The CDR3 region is CASRVRGRHYEQYF. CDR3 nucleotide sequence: TGTGCCAGCAGGGTCCGTGGCAGGCACTACGAGCAGTACTTC.

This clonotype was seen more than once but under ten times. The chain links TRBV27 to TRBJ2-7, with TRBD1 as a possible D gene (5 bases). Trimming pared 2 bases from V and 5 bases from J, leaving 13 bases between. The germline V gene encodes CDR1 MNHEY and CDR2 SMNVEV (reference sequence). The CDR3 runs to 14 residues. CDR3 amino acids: CASSLSRVVHEQYF. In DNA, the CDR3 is TGTGCCAGCAGTTTAAGCAGGGTAGTCCACGAGCAGTACTTC.

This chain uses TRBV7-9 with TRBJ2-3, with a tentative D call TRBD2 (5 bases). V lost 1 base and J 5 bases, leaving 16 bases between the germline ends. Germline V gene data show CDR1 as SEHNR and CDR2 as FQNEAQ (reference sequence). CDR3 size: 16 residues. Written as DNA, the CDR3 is TGTGCCAGCAGCTTAGTAGCCTCAGCGGTACGAGATACGCAGTATTTT. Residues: CASSLVASAVRDTQYF.

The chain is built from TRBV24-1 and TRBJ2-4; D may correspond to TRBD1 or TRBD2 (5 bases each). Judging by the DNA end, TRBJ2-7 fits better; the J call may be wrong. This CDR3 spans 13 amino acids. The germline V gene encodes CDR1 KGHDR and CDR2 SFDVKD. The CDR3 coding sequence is TGTGCCTCCTCCGACGGGGCCTCTCTCGAGCAGTACTTC. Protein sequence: CASSDGASLEQYF.

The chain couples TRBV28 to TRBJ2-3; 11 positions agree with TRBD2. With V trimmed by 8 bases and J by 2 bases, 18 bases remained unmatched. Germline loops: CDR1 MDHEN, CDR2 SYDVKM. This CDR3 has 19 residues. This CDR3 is CASYPSLAGGWSPTDTQYF. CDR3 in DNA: TGTGCCAGCTACCCCTCCCTAGCGGGAGGTTGGTCCCCCACAGATACGCAGTATTTT.

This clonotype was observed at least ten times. The CDR3 here is CASRHIPGLASSNLYEQYF. As DNA, the CDR3 is TGTGCCAGCAGGCATATCCCGGGACTAGCAAGCTCAAATCTCTACGAGCAGTACTTC. This chain uses TRBV2 with TRBJ2-7; 9 nucleotides agree with TRBD2. CDR1 SNHLY and CDR2 FYNNEI come from the germline V gene. This CDR3 is 19 amino acids long. V lost 6 bases, J lost 3 bases, and 21 bases stayed unmatched.

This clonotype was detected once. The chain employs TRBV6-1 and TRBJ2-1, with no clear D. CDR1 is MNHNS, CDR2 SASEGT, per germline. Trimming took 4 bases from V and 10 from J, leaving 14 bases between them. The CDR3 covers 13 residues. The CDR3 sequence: CASSGRWASEQFF. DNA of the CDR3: TGTGCCAGCAGTGGGCGGTGGGCGTCGGAGCAGTTCTTC.

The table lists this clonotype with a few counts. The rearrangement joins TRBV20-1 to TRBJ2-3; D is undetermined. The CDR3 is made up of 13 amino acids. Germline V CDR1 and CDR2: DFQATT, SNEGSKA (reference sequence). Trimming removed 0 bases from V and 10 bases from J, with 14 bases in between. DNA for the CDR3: TGCAGTGCTAGAGATCCGAGTCCCCCAGCGCAGTATTTT. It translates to CSARDPSPPAQYF.

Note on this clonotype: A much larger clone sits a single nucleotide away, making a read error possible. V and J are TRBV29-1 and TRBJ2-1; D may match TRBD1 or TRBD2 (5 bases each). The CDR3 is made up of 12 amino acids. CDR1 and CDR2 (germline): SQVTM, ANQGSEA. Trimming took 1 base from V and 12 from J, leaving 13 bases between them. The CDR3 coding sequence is TGCAGCGTTGAAGTGGGGGTCGGTGGGCAGTTCTTC. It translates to CSVEVGVGGQFF.

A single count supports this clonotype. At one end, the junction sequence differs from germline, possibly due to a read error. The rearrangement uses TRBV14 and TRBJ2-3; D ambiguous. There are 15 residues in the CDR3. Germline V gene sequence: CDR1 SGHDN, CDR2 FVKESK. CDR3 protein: CASSQGAESTDTRYF. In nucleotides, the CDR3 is TGTGCCAGCAGCCAAGGAGCAGAGAGCACAGATACGCGGTATTTT.

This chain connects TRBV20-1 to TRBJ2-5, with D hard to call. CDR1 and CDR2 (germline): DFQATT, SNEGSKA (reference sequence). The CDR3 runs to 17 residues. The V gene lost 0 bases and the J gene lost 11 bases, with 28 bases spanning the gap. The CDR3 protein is CSARDASGAVTYNEQYF. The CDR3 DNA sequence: TGCAGTGCTAGAGATGCTTCGGGTGCAGTTACCTACAATGAGCAGTACTTC.

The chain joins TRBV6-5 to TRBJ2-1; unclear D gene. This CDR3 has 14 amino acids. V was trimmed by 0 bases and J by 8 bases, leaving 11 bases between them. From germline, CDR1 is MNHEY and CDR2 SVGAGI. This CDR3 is CASSYSFRADEQFF. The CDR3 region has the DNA TGTGCCAGCAGTTACTCGTTCCGGGCCGATGAGCAGTTCTTC.

This chain's CDR3 is CASSLAHPRAYEQYF. CDR3 nucleotide sequence: TGTGCCAGCAGTTTAGCCCATCCCAGGGCCTACGAGCAGTACTTC. The J gene is TRBJ2-7, the V gene TRBV27; a possible D gene is TRBD1 (5 bases). Trimming took 2 bases from V and 2 from J, leaving 13 bases between them. The CDR3 has 15 amino acids. The germline gives CDR1 MNHEY, CDR2 SMNVEV (reference sequence).

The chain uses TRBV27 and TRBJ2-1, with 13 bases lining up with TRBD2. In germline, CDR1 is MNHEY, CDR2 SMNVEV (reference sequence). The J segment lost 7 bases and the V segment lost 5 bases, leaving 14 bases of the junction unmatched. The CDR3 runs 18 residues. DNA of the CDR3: TGTGCCAGCAGTCGAACGCTGGGGGGGACTAGCGGGACAAATGAGCAGTTCTTC. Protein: CASSRTLGGTSGTNEQFF.

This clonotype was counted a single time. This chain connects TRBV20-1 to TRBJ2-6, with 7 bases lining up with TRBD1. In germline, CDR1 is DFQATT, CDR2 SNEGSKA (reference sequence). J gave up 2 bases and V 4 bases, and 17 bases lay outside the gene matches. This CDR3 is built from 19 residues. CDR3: CSAIALDRALRTGANVLTF. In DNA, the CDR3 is TGCAGTGCTATCGCCCTAGACAGGGCCCTTCGCACTGGGGCCAACGTCCTGACTTTC.

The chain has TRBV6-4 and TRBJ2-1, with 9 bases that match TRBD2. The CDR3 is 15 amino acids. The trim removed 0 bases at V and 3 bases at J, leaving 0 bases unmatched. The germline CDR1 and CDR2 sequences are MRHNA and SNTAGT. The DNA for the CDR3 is TGTGCCAGCAGTGACTCACTAGCGGGCTACAATGAGCAGTTCTTC. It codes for CASSDSLAGYNEQFF.

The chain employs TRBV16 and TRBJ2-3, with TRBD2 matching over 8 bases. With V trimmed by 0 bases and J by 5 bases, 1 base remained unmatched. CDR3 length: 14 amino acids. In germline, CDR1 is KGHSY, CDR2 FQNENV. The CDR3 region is CASSQSLAGDTQYF. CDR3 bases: TGTGCCAGCAGCCAATCCCTAGCGGGAGATACGCAGTATTTT.

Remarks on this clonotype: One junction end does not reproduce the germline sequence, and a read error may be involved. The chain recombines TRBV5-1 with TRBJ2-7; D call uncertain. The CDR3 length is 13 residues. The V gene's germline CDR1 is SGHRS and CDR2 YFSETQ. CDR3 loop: CASSQDRAYEQYF. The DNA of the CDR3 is TGTGCCAGCAGCCAAGATCGGGCCTACGAGCAGTACTTC.

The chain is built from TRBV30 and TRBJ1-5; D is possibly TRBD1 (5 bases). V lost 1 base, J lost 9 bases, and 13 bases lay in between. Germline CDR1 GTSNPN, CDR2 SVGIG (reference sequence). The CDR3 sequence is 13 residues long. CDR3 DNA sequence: TGTGCCTGGAGTGAGGAGGGGAAAAGGCCCCAGCATTTT. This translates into CAWSEEGKRPQHF.